This TCR beta chain is from a study of blood T cell repertoires in COVID-19. This CDR3 has 15 residues. From germline, CDR1 is SGHTA and CDR2 FQGTGA. Trimming cost V 5 bases and J 1 base; bases outside gene matches: 7. Participants spanned ages about 18 to 95 years and resided in about 24 US areas. Here immunoSEQ multiplex PCR was the method, and the copy in TCRdb shows in-frame clones only, minus some. The table has about 220,000 clones, approximately 90% seen once. The clonotype originates from a woman under 30 in a cohort exposed to, infected with or recovered from COVID-19 (not recorded which). The specimen was PBMCs or T cells enriched from blood (not recorded which). The chain links TRBV7-3 to TRBJ1-1; 7 bases fit TRBD1. The DNA for the CDR3 is TGTGCCAGCAGCCAAGGTCCAGGGGGGAACACTGAAGCTTTCTTT. Protein product: CASSQGPGGNTEAFF.